These 30 T cell receptor beta chains were sequenced from one sample in a study of glioma-infiltrating T cells. The iRepertoire nested amplicon-rescue multiplex PCR amplified TCR alpha and beta CDR3s from RNA. Via MiXCR, TCRdb re-called the multiplex PCR reads, giving one row per CDR3 protein. The sample holds 9,500 to 13,000 distinct CDR3 sequences; roughly 53% are singletons and the top ten take around 20%. The sequenced material came from glioma tissue, nonneoplastic brain tissue, or PBMCs (not recorded which). These receptors were taken from a human donor with low-grade glioma or glioblastoma, undergoing nonglioma brain surgery, or in good health (not recorded which).

At least ten counts were recorded for this clonotype. Just one base apart from a much larger clone, this may be a read error. The gene calls are TRBV20-1 and TRBJ1-1; D may be TRBD1 (6 bases). Germline CDR1 DFQATT, CDR2 SNEGSKA (reference sequence). This CDR3 has 11 residues. CDR3 in DNA: TGCAGTGCTTCAGGGGAGACTGGAGCTTTCTTT. It specifies CSASGETGAFF.

The rearrangement links TRBV6-1 to TRBJ2-1; the match to TRBD2 covers 12 bases. Germline CDR1 reads MNHNS; CDR2 reads SASEGT. The CDR3 is 15 amino acids. V trimming: 5 bases; J trimming: 6 bases; junction bases outside the gene matches: 5. CDR3 sequence: CASSKLAGGPNEQFF. The CDR3 DNA follows: TGTGCCAGCAGTAAACTAGCGGGAGGCCCCAATGAGCAGTTCTTC.

The chain is built from TRBV7-2 and TRBJ2-7; TRBD1 agrees at 7 bases. The CDR3 extends over 15 amino acids. Germline loops: CDR1 SGHTA, CDR2 FQGNSA. The trim removed 2 bases at V and 4 bases at J, leaving 8 bases unmatched. Here the CDR3 DNA reads TGTGCCAGCAGCTTATACAGGGGAAGAAGTTACGAGCAGTACTTC. Amino acid sequence: CASSLYRGRSYEQYF.

J is TRBJ2-1 and V is TRBV7-9; D remains ambiguous. The germline gives CDR1 SEHNR, CDR2 FQNEAQ (reference sequence). The CDR3 consists of 14 residues. Trimming pared 5 bases from V and 8 bases from J, leaving 16 bases between. In DNA form, the CDR3 reads TGTGCCAGCAGCCACGGACGGGCGGCCTATGAGCAGTTCTTC. This encodes CASSHGRAAYEQFF. Full variable domain (missing parts from reference TRBV7-9 and TRBJ2-1): DTGVSQNPRHKITKRGQNVTFRCDPISEHNRLYWYRQTLGQGPEFLTYFQNEAQLEKSRLLSDRFSAERPKGSFSTLEIQRTEQGDSAMYLCASSHGRAAYEQFFGPGTRLTVL.

For this clonotype: A junction end diverges from the germline sequence, so it may reflect a read error. The V gene is TRBV14, the J gene TRBJ2-1; D may correspond to TRBD1 or TRBD2 (7 bases each). The germline V gene has CDR1 SGHDN and CDR2 FVKESK. The CDR3 contains 15 residues. The CDR3 DNA follows: TGTGCCAGCAGCCATTTAGGGGGAGGGGGCGATGAGCAGTTGTTC. This gives the protein CASSHLGGGGDEQLF.

This clonotype was detected only a few times. A much larger clone lies a single base off, so this may be a read error. This chain uses TRBV11-2 with TRBJ2-7; 7 bases agree with TRBD1. The CDR3 runs to 14 residues. Germline loops: CDR1 SGHAT, CDR2 FQNNGV. Trimming at V came to 5 bases and at J to 4 bases, leaving 8 bases not matched to a gene. CDR3 sequence: CASSRSGQLYEQYF. CDR3 DNA sequence: TGTGCCAGCAGCCGTTCGGGACAGCTTTACGAGCAGTACTTC.

This clonotype was found many times. The V and J genes are TRBV9 and TRBJ2-1, with 9 bases matching TRBD2. Trimming cost V 4 bases and J 5 bases; bases outside gene matches: 7. CDR3 size: 15 residues. Germline assignment: CDR1 SGDLS and CDR2 YYNGEE. CDR3 residues: CASSRGLASDNEQFF. The DNA for the CDR3 is TGTGCCAGCAGCCGCGGACTAGCGAGTGACAATGAGCAGTTCTTC.

Within the sample, this clonotype is medium-sized (0.01 to 0.1%). Mismatch with germline at one junction end may stem from a read error. The chain joins TRBV7-7 to TRBJ2-3; TRBD2 might be the D (6 bases). Germline V gene sequence: CDR1 SSHAT, CDR2 FNYEAQ (reference sequence). This CDR3 is 13 amino acids long. CDR3 sequence reads: CASSLAEADTQYF. As DNA, the CDR3 is TGTGCTAGCAGCTTAGCGGAGGCAGATACGCAGTATTTT.

By sample share, this clonotype is medium-sized. The V and J genes are TRBV11-2 and TRBJ1-1, with a possible D match to TRBD1 (6 bases). Between the trimmed V and J ends, which lost 2 bases and 5 bases, there was a span of 12 bases. Germline V gives CDR1 SGHAT, CDR2 FQNNGV. There are 14 residues in the CDR3. The CDR3 loop reads CASSLSAGATEAFF. CDR3 bases: TGTGCCAGCAGCTTATCCGCAGGGGCAACTGAAGCTTTCTTT.

Remarks on this clonotype: The CDR3 end shows no conserved phenylalanine or tryptophan, and so a read error is likely. The DNA is left out, because the CDR3 cannot be placed on it with certainty; the CDR3 is given as TCRdb lists it. The chain uses TRBV15 and TRBJ2-7. Germline V gives CDR1 LNHNV, CDR2 YYDKDF (reference sequence). The CDR3 is 14 residues long, ends included. The CDR3 loop is CATSRDLDGYEQHL.

This clonotype was seen repeatedly, ten times or more. This chain uses TRBV20-1 with TRBJ2-7; TRBD1 matches 9 bases. The CDR3 consists of 13 residues. V was pared by 5 bases and J by 2 bases, with 4 bases of the junction left unmatched. Germline loops: CDR1 DFQATT, CDR2 SNEGSKA (reference sequence). The CDR3 protein is CSASTGGPYEQYF. The CDR3 DNA is TGCAGTGCTTCGACAGGGGGGCCCTACGAGCAGTACTTC.

The rearrangement links TRBV14 to TRBJ2-1, with a tentative D call TRBD1 (6 bases). V lost 3 bases and J lost 8, with 17 bases in between. Germline CDR1 is SGHDN and CDR2 is FVKESK. The CDR3 spans 15 residues. The CDR3: CASSHLGEGGDEQFF. CDR3 sequence (DNA): TGTGCCAGCAGCCATTTAGGGGAAGGGGGTGATGAGCAGTTCTTC.

This clonotype has just a few counts. Given a much more abundant clone one base away, this may be a read error. J is TRBJ1-6 and V is TRBV5-4; D is undetermined. Germline-derived CDR1 and CDR2 are SGHNT and YYREEE (reference sequence). CDR3 length: 15 amino acids. V lost 0 bases to trimming and J lost 13 bases, with 17 bases between them. The CDR3 protein is CASSLAPSLRRPLHF. DNA for the CDR3: TGTGCCAGCAGCTTGGCCCCAAGCCTGAGGCGGCCCCTCCACTTT.

Remarks on this clonotype: Since no conserved phenylalanine or tryptophan closes the CDR3, a read error is the likely cause. The chain carries TRBV20-1 and TRBJ2-1; D not certain. Trimming took 6 bases from V and 8 from J, leaving 14 bases between them. CDR3 length: 12 amino acids. In germline, CDR1 is DFQATT, CDR2 SNEGSKA (reference sequence). CDR3 sequence (DNA): TGCAGTGCCCCGACGAGTGGCCATGAGCAGTTCCTC. It is translated as CSAPTSGHEQFL.

Worth noting for this clonotype: A read error may produce the germline difference seen at one junction end. The chain uses TRBV6-2 or TRBV6-3 and TRBJ2-1, with D unclear. The germline gives CDR1 MNHEY, CDR2 SVGEGT. CDR3 length equals 14 residues. The CDR3 region is CASVTRSVDNELFF. CDR3 coding DNA: TGTGCCAGCGTCACGCGTTCGGTAGACAATGAGCTGTTCTTC.

Regarding this clonotype: At one of its ends the junction is not consistent with the germline gene, which may arise from a read error. V is TRBV9 and J is TRBJ1-1; TRBD1 is a possible D gene (5 bases). Germline loops: CDR1 SGDLS, CDR2 YYNGEE. The length of the CDR3 is 13 residues. The CDR3 sequence: CASSMKGITEASF. In nucleotides, the CDR3 is TGTGCCAGCAGCATGAAGGGGATCACTGAAGCTTCCTTT.

In its sample, this clonotype ranks as medium-sized. The J gene is TRBJ2-5, the V gene TRBV6-1; TRBD1 matches at 10 bases. Germline lookup yields CDR1 MNHNS and CDR2 SASEGT. The CDR3 spans 15 residues. V lost 5 bases, J lost 3 bases, and 6 bases stayed unmatched. This chain's CDR3 is CASSPAGTGEETQYF. CDR3 sequence (DNA): TGTGCCAGCAGTCCTGCCGGGACAGGGGAAGAGACCCAGTACTTC.

The gene calls are TRBV10-3 and TRBJ2-3, with 7 bases that match TRBD2. This CDR3 has 17 amino acids. The V and J ends lost 0 bases and 7 bases, in that order; junction bases with no gene match: 13. The germline gives CDR1 ENHRY, CDR2 SYGVKD. CDR3 sequence: CAISESSGGTNIYTQYF. DNA for the CDR3: TGTGCCATCAGTGAGTCTTCAGGAGGGACTAACATCTATACGCAGTATTTT.

Turning to this clonotype: A read error is possible here, since a much larger clone lies one base away. The CDR3, as DNA: TGTGCCAGCAGCCCCACCGGACAGGGCAAAGATACGCAGTATTTT. Protein: CASSPTGQGKDTQYF. The genes are TRBV9 and TRBJ2-3, with TRBD1 identical over 8 bases. The ends lost 4 bases at V and 5 bases at J; junction bases unmatched: 9. CDR3 length: 15 amino acids. Germline V gene lookup returns CDR1 SGDLS and CDR2 YYNGEE. The whole variable domain, filled in from reference TRBV9 and TRBJ2-3, reads DSGVTQTPKHLITATGQRVTLRCSPRSGDLSVYWYQQSLDQGLQFLIQYYNGEERAKGNILERFSAQQFPDLHSELNLSSLELGDSALYFCASSPTGQGKDTQYFGPGTRLTVL.

On this clonotype: The junction shows a germline mismatch at one end, possibly a read error. This sequence joins TRBV29-1 and TRBJ2-5, with D tentatively TRBD1 or TRBD2 (5 bases each). The CDR3 length is 12 residues. Per germline, CDR1 SQVTM and CDR2 ANQGSEA. The DNA of the CDR3 is TGCAGAGTTGGAGAGGGGATGGAGACCAAGTACTTC. Translated, it gives CRVGEGMETKYF.

This clonotype was seen at least ten times. CDR3 bases: TGTGCCAGTACGGGGCAGGGCCGCTACGAGCAGTACTTC. It codes for CASTGQGRYEQYF. The V and J genes are TRBV19 and TRBJ2-7; possibly TRBD1 or TRBD2 for D (5 bases each). CDR1 and CDR2 (germline): LNHDA, SQIVND (reference sequence). V shed 7 bases and J shed 3 bases, with 13 bases lying between them. CDR3 length: 13 residues.

Relative to its sample, this clonotype is medium-sized. The V gene is TRBV27, the J gene TRBJ2-7, with D tentatively TRBD1 (6 bases). In germline, CDR1 is MNHEY, CDR2 SMNVEV (reference sequence). Trimming stripped 5 bases from V and 5 bases from J, with 19 bases between. The CDR3 is 15 residues long. The CDR3 sequence is CASSTRQEKGHEQYF. CDR3 coding DNA: TGTGCCAGCAGTACCCGACAGGAAAAGGGGCACGAGCAGTACTTC.

The V and J genes are TRBV2 and TRBJ2-2; possible D gene TRBD1, 5 bases. The germline gives CDR1 SNHLY, CDR2 FYNNEI. The length of the CDR3 is 16 residues. V was pared by 3 bases and J by 2 bases, with 13 bases between. CDR3 sequence reads: CASSDLGAGNTGELFF. In DNA, the CDR3 is TGTGCCAGCAGTGATCTAGGGGCAGGAAACACCGGGGAGCTGTTTTTT. Combining the CDR3 with reference TRBV2 and TRBJ2-2 gives the whole variable domain EPEVTQTPSHQVTQMGQEVILRCVPISNHLYFYWYRQILGQKVEFLVSFYNNEISEKSEIFDDQFSVERPDGSNFTLKIRSTKLEDSAMYFCASSDLGAGNTGELFFGEGSRLTVL.

In the case of this clonotype: Given the absence of the conserved phenylalanine or tryptophan at the CDR3 end, a read error is likely. V and J are TRBV19 and TRBJ1-2; D gene uncertain. The germline V and J ends were trimmed by 8 bases and 8 bases, with 12 bases remaining between them. CDR3 length: 11 amino acids. CDR1 is LNHDA, CDR2 SQIVND, per germline (reference sequence). CDR3 sequence: CASGSLKGYTL. CDR3 DNA: TGTGCCAGTGGGTCGCTGAAGGGCTACACCTTA.

The rearrangement joins TRBV20-1 to TRBJ1-5; 7 bases align to TRBD1. The V gene end was trimmed by 7 bases and the J gene end by 4 bases; junction bases not matched to a gene: 10. From germline, CDR1 is DFQATT and CDR2 SNEGSKA (reference sequence). The CDR3 totals 14 residues. CDR3 in DNA: TGCAGTGATGCACTCCGGGACAGAAATCAGCCCCAGCATTTT. Translating it yields CSDALRDRNQPQHF.

Of note for this clonotype: The junction shows a germline mismatch at one end, possibly a read error. V gene TRBV20-1 combines with J gene TRBJ2-7, with D hard to call. The CDR3 consists of 14 residues. CDR1 DFQATT and CDR2 SNEGSKA come from the germline V gene (reference sequence). The CDR3 nucleotides are TGCAGTGCTAGAGATAATAGTATTCTCTACGATCAGTACTTC. Translated: CSARDNSILYDQYF.

Turning to this clonotype: One junction end does not reproduce the germline sequence, and a read error may be involved. CDR3 in DNA: TGTGCCAGCGGTTCCTCGGGGGACAGCGCCTACAATGAGCAGCTCTTC. It encodes CASGSSGDSAYNEQLF. The genes are TRBV28 and TRBJ2-1; the D gene is possibly TRBD1 (7 bases). CDR1 is MDHEN and CDR2 is SYDVKM in the germline V gene. The CDR3 runs 16 residues. The full variable domain, its missing parts supplied by reference TRBV28 and TRBJ2-1, is DVKVTQSSRYLVKRTGEKVFLECVQDMDHENMFWYRQDPGLGLRLIYFSYDVKMKEKGDIPEGYSVSREKKERFSLILESASTNQTSMYLCASGSSGDSAYNEQLFGPGTRLTVL.

In its sample, this clonotype is medium-sized (0.01 to 0.1%). J is TRBJ2-3 and V is TRBV6-1; D may be TRBD2 (5 bases). V dropped 4 bases and J dropped 0 bases, with 8 bases sitting between them. The CDR3 contains 14 residues. Germline V gene data show CDR1 as MNHNS and CDR2 as SASEGT. The CDR3 region is CASSVVASTDTQYF. The CDR3 coding sequence is TGTGCCAGCAGTGTGGTAGCGAGCACAGATACGCAGTATTTT.

This clonotype was detected once. The rearrangement uses TRBV20-1 and TRBJ2-3; D is possibly TRBD1 (5 bases). CDR3 length equals 16 residues. CDR1 DFQATT and CDR2 SNEGSKA come from the germline V gene (reference sequence). V was clipped by 6 bases and J by 4 bases, with 23 bases between them. CDR3 residues: CSAQAVYRLGADTQYF. DNA of the CDR3: TGCAGTGCCCAAGCCGTATACAGGTTAGGCGCAGATACGCAGTATTTT.

This clonotype was seen at least ten times. The J gene is TRBJ2-1, the V gene TRBV30; the match to TRBD2 covers 10 bases. V was pared by 8 bases and J by 6 bases, with 10 bases of the junction left unmatched. Germline CDR1 GTSNPN, CDR2 SVGIG (reference sequence). This CDR3 spans 14 amino acids. DNA of the CDR3: TGTGCCGGGAAGCATAGCGGGAGGATCAATGAGCAGTTCTTC. Its protein product is CAGKHSGRINEQFF. Together with reference TRBV30 and TRBJ2-1, the CDR3 gives the full variable domain: SQTIHQWPATLVQPVGSPLSLECTVEGTSNPNLYWYRQAAGRGLQLLFYSVGIGQISSEVPQNLSASRPQDRQFILSSKKLLLSDSGFYLCAGKHSGRINEQFFGPGTRLTVL.